Below are 27 T cell receptor beta chains sequenced from a single sample in a study of blood T cell repertoires in COVID-19. Libraries were prepared by immunoSEQ multiplex PCR; TCRdb keeps only in-frame clonotypes and omits some of them. The repertoire holds 150,000 or so clones, with approximately 83% as singletons. Sequenced sample: PBMCs or T cells enriched from blood (not recorded which). The receptor source for this set is a man aged 50 or older who had recovered from COVID-19.

This clone was observed a single time. The chain is built from TRBV5-6 and TRBJ2-7; 9 positions match TRBD2. V was pared by 6 bases and J by 2 bases, with 6 bases of the junction left unmatched. The V gene's germline CDR1 is SGHDT and CDR2 YYEEEE. The CDR3 consists of 14 residues. The CDR3 DNA sequence: TGTGCCAGCAAAGCGGGGGGACTTACCTACGAGCAGTACTTC. The encoded protein is CASKAGGLTYEQYF.

This chain links TRBV27 with TRBJ2-1, with D possibly matching TRBD2 (7 bases). V was clipped by 6 bases and J by 5 bases, with 17 bases between them. The CDR3 runs to 15 residues. CDR1 is MNHEY, CDR2 SMNVEV, per germline (reference sequence). The CDR3 reads CASRPVRGGNNEQFF. The CDR3 coding sequence is TGTGCCAGCAGGCCCGTGAGGGGGGGTAACAATGAGCAGTTCTTC.

V gene TRBV6-5 combines with J gene TRBJ1-3; D is unclear. The V end lost 8 bases, the J end lost 3 bases, and 5 bases lay between the germline ends. This CDR3 has 11 amino acids. CDR1 is MNHEY, CDR2 SVGAGI, per germline. CDR3 nucleotides: TGTGCCAGCGAACTTGGAAACACCATATATTTT. Translating gives CASELGNTIYF.

V gene TRBV18 combines with J gene TRBJ2-3; D not resolved. CDR1 is KGHSH, CDR2 LQKENI, per germline. V was clipped by 8 bases and J by 3 bases, with 6 bases between them. The CDR3 runs to 11 residues. As DNA, the CDR3 is TGTGCCAGCCATCGGACAGATACGCAGTATTTT. Protein product: CASHRTDTQYF.

The rearrangement joins TRBV5-1 to TRBJ1-2, with D possibly matching TRBD1 (6 bases). The CDR3 is 13 residues long. V lost 4 bases and J lost 2, with 9 bases in between. Germline CDR1 is SGHRS and CDR2 is YFSETQ. In DNA, the CDR3 is TGCGCCAGCAGCCAGGGGTCCAACTATGGCTACACCTTC. It codes for CASSQGSNYGYTF.

V is TRBV10-1 and J is TRBJ2-7; TRBD1 might be the D (5 bases). V was pared by 10 bases and J by 4 bases, with 14 bases between. The CDR3 has 12 residues. In germline, CDR1 is WNHNN, CDR2 SYGVQD (reference sequence). CDR3 DNA: TGCGCCACCCAGGGTCGAGCGTACGAGCAGTACTTC. It specifies CATQGRAYEQYF.

The chain employs TRBV7-3 and TRBJ2-3; TRBD2 matches at 7 bases. The germline CDR1 and CDR2 sequences are SGHTA and FQGTGA. The junction had 9 bases not matched to a gene; V was cut back by 5 bases and J by 1 base. This CDR3 comprises 16 residues. Here the CDR3 reads CASSLLGAGGTDTQYF. CDR3 nucleotide sequence: TGTGCCAGCAGCCTCCTAGGGGCGGGGGGCACAGATACGCAGTATTTT.

This chain uses TRBV3-1 (or the pseudogene TRBV3-2) with TRBJ1-3; D call uncertain. CDR1 and CDR2 from the germline V gene are LGHDT and YNNKEL (reference sequence). The CDR3 extends over 16 amino acids. V lost 1 base and J 2 bases, leaving 12 bases between the germline ends. The DNA for the CDR3 is TGTGCCAGCAGCCAAGTTCGCAGAGGCACTGGAAACACCATATATTTT. Its translation is CASSQVRRGTGNTIYF.

The V call is TRBV5-4, the J call TRBJ1-1, with a tentative D call TRBD1 (6 bases). This CDR3 region has 17 residues. Germline CDR1 reads SGHNT; CDR2 reads YYREEE (reference sequence). Trimming shortened V by 0 bases and J by 1 base, and 16 bases separated the two germline ends. CDR3 DNA: TGTGCCAGCAGCTTGGCCTGGGACACGACGACGAACACTGAAGCTTTCTTT. It encodes CASSLAWDTTTNTEAFF.

This clone occurred once. The genes are TRBV7-2 and TRBJ2-7; perhaps TRBD1 as D (5 bases). V shed 4 bases and J shed 0 bases, with 10 bases lying between them. CDR3 length: 14 residues. Looked up from germline, CDR1 is SGHTA and CDR2 is FQGNSA. CDR3 nucleotide sequence: TGTGCCAGCAGCTACCTAGGGGCCTCCTACGAGCAGTACTTC. This gives the protein CASSYLGASYEQYF.

The V gene is TRBV11-2, the J gene TRBJ1-4, with 12 positions matching TRBD1. Germline CDR1 is SGHAT and CDR2 is FQNNGV. This CDR3 has 15 residues. Losses at the gene ends were 5 bases for V and 10 bases for J; bases not matched to a gene: 8. In nucleotides, the CDR3 is TGTGCCAGCAGCCCCCTCCGGGACAGGGGGCGAAAACTGTTTTTT. Residues: CASSPLRDRGRKLFF. The full variable domain, its missing parts supplied by reference TRBV11-2 and TRBJ1-4, is EAGVAQSPRYKIIEKRQSVAFWCNPISGHATLYWYQQILGQGPKLLIQFQNNGVVDDSQLPKDRFSAERLKGVDSTLKIQPAKLEDSAVYLCASSPLRDRGRKLFFGSGTQLSVL.

The chain recombines TRBV11-1 with TRBJ2-7; TRBD2 might be the D (5 bases). Germline values: CDR1 SGHAT, CDR2 FQDESV (reference sequence). This CDR3 is built from 13 residues. V dropped 5 bases and J dropped 2 bases, with 10 bases sitting between them. The CDR3 region is CASSVDGTYEQYF. CDR3 bases: TGTGCCAGCAGCGTGGACGGGACCTACGAGCAGTACTTC.

This clone was detected only once. The sample contains more than one DNA sequence encoding this CDR3. This chain uses TRBV6-1 with TRBJ2-4; 7 bases agree with TRBD1. With V trimmed by 0 bases and J by 4 bases, 3 bases remained unmatched. Germline V gene sequence: CDR1 MNHNS, CDR2 SASEGT. The CDR3 extends over 15 amino acids. CDR3 in amino acids: CASSEATGTKNIQYF. CDR3 DNA: TGTGCCAGCAGTGAAGCGACAGGGACGAAAAACATTCAGTACTTC.

CDR3 sequence: CATSDLRTGGPEAFF. The DNA for the CDR3 is TGTGCCACCAGTGATTTAAGGACCGGGGGACCTGAAGCTTTCTTT. The V and J genes are TRBV24-1 and TRBJ1-1; TRBD1 might be the D (5 bases). Between the trimmed V and J ends, which lost 1 base and 6 bases, there was a span of 14 bases. This CDR3 is 15 amino acids long. Germline V lookup: CDR1 KGHDR, CDR2 SFDVKD.

The gene calls are TRBV5-6 and TRBJ2-7, with 7 positions matching TRBD1. CDR1 SGHDT and CDR2 YYEEEE come from the germline V gene. The V and J ends lost 2 bases and 4 bases, in that order; junction bases with no gene match: 6. There are 14 residues in the CDR3. The CDR3 coding sequence is TGTGCCAGCAGCTTCCCAGGGACAGCTTACGAGCAGTACTTC. It yields the protein CASSFPGTAYEQYF.

In regard to this clone: A much larger clone lies a single base off, so this may be a read error. The chain is built from TRBV2 and TRBJ1-5, with D hard to call. This CDR3 contains 13 residues. CDR1 is SNHLY and CDR2 is FYNNEI in the germline V gene. V lost 6 bases to trimming and J lost 0 bases, with 6 bases between them. The CDR3 here is CASSVYSNQPQHF. The CDR3 bases are TGTGCCAGCAGCGTGTATAGCAATCAGCCCCAGCATTTT.

This clone was picked up one time. The chain recombines TRBV7-2 with TRBJ1-3, with D perhaps matching TRBD1 (6 bases). This CDR3 is 14 amino acids long. CDR1 is SGHTA and CDR2 is FQGNSA in the germline V gene. The V end was cut by 1 base, the J end by 3 bases, with 7 bases between. DNA for the CDR3: TGTGCCAGCAGCTTAGGGACAGTTGGAAACACCATATATTTT. This sequence encodes CASSLGTVGNTIYF. Full variable domain (rest looked up from reference TRBV7-2 and TRBJ1-3): GAGVSQSPSNKVTEKGKDVELRCDPISGHTALYWYRQSLGQGLEFLIYFQGNSAPDKSGLPSDRFSAERTGGSVSTLTIQRTQQEDSAVYLCASSLGTVGNTIYFGEGSWLTVV.

The chain links TRBV18 to TRBJ2-3, with a weak D call TRBD1 (5 bases). The CDR3 has 15 residues. CDR1 and CDR2 (germline): KGHSH, LQKENI. Trimming removed 2 bases from V and 6 bases from J, with 15 bases in between. The CDR3 here is CASSPGQNTADTQYF. DNA of the CDR3: TGTGCCAGCTCACCAGGACAAAACACGGCGGATACGCAGTATTTT.

The J gene is TRBJ2-3, the V gene TRBV30, with a possible D match to TRBD2 (5 bases). V was trimmed by 6 bases and J by 0 bases, leaving 13 bases between them. Per the germline V gene, CDR1 is GTSNPN and CDR2 is SVGIG (reference sequence). The CDR3 contains 14 residues. The CDR3 bases are TGTGCCTGCCCTAAAAGCGGTAGCACAGATACGCAGTATTTT. Its protein product is CACPKSGSTDTQYF.

This rearrangement joins TRBV3-1 (or the pseudogene TRBV3-2) to TRBJ1-6, with 11 bases identical to TRBD1. CDR3 length equals 16 residues. Germline trimming cut 7 bases from V and 2 bases from J; bases unmatched to any gene: 4. In germline, CDR1 is LGHDT, CDR2 YNNKEL (reference sequence). The CDR3 DNA follows: TGTGCCAGCACTTGGACAGGGGGCACCTATAATTCACCCCTCCACTTT. Its protein product is CASTWTGGTYNSPLHF.

The chain joins TRBV29-1 to TRBJ1-5, with 7 bases aligning to TRBD1. The CDR3 runs to 13 residues. The germline CDR1 and CDR2 sequences are SQVTM and ANQGSEA. After removal of 7 bases from V and 5 bases from J, the junction contained 8 bases not matched to a gene. The CDR3 DNA follows: TGCAGCGCCGCACAGGGGAAGGATCAGCCCCAGCATTTT. Its translation is CSAAQGKDQPQHF.

The chain combines TRBV19 with TRBJ1-1; a possible D gene is TRBD1 (6 bases). Germline-derived CDR1 and CDR2 are LNHDA and SQIVND (reference sequence). This CDR3 is built from 11 residues. Trimming pared 9 bases from V and 7 bases from J, leaving 12 bases between. As DNA, the CDR3 is TGTGCCAGCGCCGGACAGCTTGAAGCTTTCTTT. Encoded protein: CASAGQLEAFF.

Only one count was recorded for this clone. V is TRBV5-4 and J is TRBJ2-7; 8 positions agree with TRBD2. Germline V gene lookup returns CDR1 SGHNT and CDR2 YYREEE (reference sequence). The CDR3 is 16 amino acids. V was pared by 4 bases and J by 3 bases, with 12 bases of the junction left unmatched. The CDR3 loop reads CASSPGGGLGLYEQYF. Written as DNA, the CDR3 is TGTGCCAGCAGCCCCGGAGGGGGACTAGGGCTCTACGAGCAGTACTTC.

The gene calls are TRBV29-1 and TRBJ1-2, with D perhaps matching TRBD1 (5 bases). The V gene lost 4 bases and the J gene lost 2 bases, with 14 bases spanning the gap. Germline V gene lookup returns CDR1 SQVTM and CDR2 ANQGSEA. The CDR3 runs 14 residues. The CDR3 DNA sequence: TGCAGCGTTGGCCGGGCAGGGCAAAACTATGGCTACACCTTC. This sequence encodes CSVGRAGQNYGYTF.

The V call is TRBV19, the J call TRBJ1-3; D gene uncertain. The germline CDR1 and CDR2 sequences are LNHDA and SQIVND (reference sequence). There are 14 residues in the CDR3. The V end lost 4 bases, the J end lost 7 bases, and 14 bases lay between the germline ends. The CDR3 loop is CASSTTSQRNTIYF. DNA for the CDR3: TGTGCCAGTAGTACCACCTCACAGCGGAACACCATATATTTT.

This clone has a handful of counts. The chain carries TRBV5-6 and TRBJ1-2; D is undetermined. The CDR3 is 14 residues long. In germline, CDR1 is SGHDT, CDR2 YYEEEE. The germline V and J ends were trimmed by 0 bases and 2 bases, with 8 bases remaining between them. CDR3 sequence (DNA): TGTGCCAGCAGCTTGGAGCGGGGAAACTATGGCTACACCTTC. Residues: CASSLERGNYGYTF. The complete variable domain, with remaining parts taken from reference TRBV5-6 and TRBJ1-2, reads DAGVTQSPTHLIKTRGQQVTLRCSPKSGHDTVSWYQQALGQGPQFIFQYYEEEERQRGNFPDRFSGHQFPNYSSELNVNALLLGDSALYLCASSLERGNYGYTFGSGTRLTVV.

This clone was found once. CDR3: CASSYRYGTADSGANVLTF. The CDR3 nucleotides read TGTGCCAGCAGTTACAGATACGGGACAGCTGACTCTGGGGCCAACGTCCTGACTTTC. The chain has TRBV6-2 or TRBV6-3 and TRBJ2-6, with 7 bases matching TRBD1. CDR1 is MNHEY, CDR2 SVGEGT, per germline. This CDR3 has 19 residues. The J segment lost 0 bases and the V segment lost 2 bases, leaving 10 bases of the junction unmatched.